Reported below is one TCR beta chain. Its antigen is undetermined. The CDR3 is 14 amino acids. Trimming took 4 bases from V and 0 from J, leaving 10 bases between them. The germline gives CDR1 MNHGY, CDR2 SVAAGI. This sample was included in a study of regulatory T cells in long-lasting Graves disease. Time point of the sample: newly diagnosed GD, antithyroid drugs for less than 3 months. Generation of the TCR library employed RNA extracted from PBMCs. Study-level findings and limits: Persistent patients had a count of shared public clonotypes (approximately 2,700) that exceeded that of new patients (966). Gene preferences differed: TRBV28, TRBJ1-2, TRBJ2-5 in persistent cases.

CDR3-region Arm-PCR and iRepertoire HTBI primers produced the TCR beta libraries. TCRdb independently ran MiXCR on the multiplex PCR reads; one entry per CDR3 protein. The table lists approximately 490,000 distinct CDR3 sequences, about 16% of them singletons. These same records also appear under a second study, on T cells in Graves' hyperthyroidism and ophthalmopathy. This second study says: Blood held most thyroid clonotypes expanded above 0.001 frequency.

The material sequenced was peripheral blood mononuclear cells (PBMCs), taken at new diagnosis, from a patient treated with antithyroid drugs. The rearrangement joins TRBV6-9 to TRBJ2-7; TRBD2 is a possible D gene (5 bases). The clonotype comes from a man aged 40-50 years with Graves disease. The DNA for the CDR3 is TGTGCCAGCAGTTTCCGCGGGTTCTCCTACGAGCAGTACTTC. This sequence encodes CASSFRGFSYEQYF.